This T cell receptor gamma chain was documented in a study of gamma-delta T cells after stem cell transplantation. The CDR3 is 16 amino acids. With 0 bases clipped from V and 3 bases from J, the junction kept 11 bases outside the gene matches. Germline V lookup: CDR1 GITISATS, CDR2 ISYDGTV (reference sequence). TCRdb fed the RT-PCR reads to CATT. The table shows 150 to 250 gamma-chain clones, with about 37% occurring only once. The rearrangement uses TRGV9 and TRGJ1 or TRGJ2. The J gene, missing from TCRdb, was assigned here through DNA to germline matching. The sequenced material came from gamma-delta T cells. The sequence was obtained from a human donor. It is not recorded whose cells these are; they may come from a transplant donor. CDR3 coding DNA: TGTGCCTTGTGGGAGGTGGTTGGGGCTTCTTATTATAAGAAACTCTTT. Amino acid sequence: CALWEVVGASYYKKLF.